This T cell receptor (beta chain) was observed in a study of blood T cell repertoires in COVID-19. As for the study in general: The analysed material was cDNA or gDNA that came from T cells, B-cell-depleted T cells, or PBMCs.

Germline V gene lookup returns CDR1 SGHNT and CDR2 YYREEE (reference sequence). The CDR3 runs 13 residues. V gave up 4 bases and J gave up 4 bases, with 9 bases separating them. Per the original data handling: Amplified reference gene primers provided the basis for estimating nucleated cell counts. The table came from immunoSEQ multiplex PCR; TCRdb's copy has only in-frame clones and leaves some out. The V and J calls and clone size come from that table; D and trimming were worked out from the DNA. The sample comprises about 160,000 clones, around 93% of which are singletons, and 4.6% rests with the top ten.

This TCR derives from a woman aged 50 to 65 with acute or convalescent COVID-19. The chain joins TRBV5-4 to TRBJ2-1; D unclear. The sample comprised peripheral blood. Written as DNA, the CDR3 is TGTGCCAGCAGCCCCAACAGTTACAATGAGCAGTTCTTC. Its protein is CASSPNSYNEQFF.